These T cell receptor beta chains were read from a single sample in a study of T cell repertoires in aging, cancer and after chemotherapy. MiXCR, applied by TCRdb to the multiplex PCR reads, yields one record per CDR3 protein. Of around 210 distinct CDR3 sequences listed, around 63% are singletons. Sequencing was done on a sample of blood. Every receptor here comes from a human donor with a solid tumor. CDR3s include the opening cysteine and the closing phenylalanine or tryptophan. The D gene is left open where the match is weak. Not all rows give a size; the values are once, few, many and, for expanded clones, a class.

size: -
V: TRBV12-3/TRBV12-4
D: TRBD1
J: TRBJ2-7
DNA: TGTGCCAGCACTCTTGGGACAGGGGGCTCCGAGCAGTACTTC
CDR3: CASTLGTGGSEQYF

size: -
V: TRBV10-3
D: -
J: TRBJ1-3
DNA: TGTGCCATCAGTAACAGGGTCGGGACAACTGGAAACACCATATATTTT
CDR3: CAISNRVGTTGNTIYF

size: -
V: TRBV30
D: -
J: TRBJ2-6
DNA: TGTGCCTGGAGTCCACTTCGCTCTGGGGCCAACGTCCTGACTTTC
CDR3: CAWSPLRSGANVLTF

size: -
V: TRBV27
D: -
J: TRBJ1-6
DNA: TGTGCCAGCAAGAGTGGGGATTCACCCCTCCACTTT
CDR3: CASKSGDSPLHF

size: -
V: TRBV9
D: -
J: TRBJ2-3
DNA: TGTGCCAGCAGCGTAGGCGGTGCTAGCACAGATACGCAGTATTTT
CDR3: CASSVGGASTDTQYF

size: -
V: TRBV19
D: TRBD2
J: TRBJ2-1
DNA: TGTGCCAGTAGTATGGCGGGGGTCAATGAGCAGTTCTTC
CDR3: CASSMAGVNEQFF

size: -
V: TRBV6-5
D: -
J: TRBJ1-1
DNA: TGTGCCAGCAGCATCTCACGGGGGAACACTGAAGCTTTCTTT
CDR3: CASSISRGNTEAFF

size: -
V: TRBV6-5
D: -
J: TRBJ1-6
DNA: TGTGCCAGCAGTTACTCGATGCAGGGTCCCCTCCACTTT
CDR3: CASSYSMQGPLHF

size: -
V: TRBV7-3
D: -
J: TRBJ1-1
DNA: TGTGCCAGCAGCGCCATGGGGTCGAACACTGAAGCTTTCTTT
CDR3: CASSAMGSNTEAFF

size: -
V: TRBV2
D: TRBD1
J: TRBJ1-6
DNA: TGTGCCAGCAGTCAACAGGGGCCTAGGGGTTCACCCCTCCACTTT
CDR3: CASSQQGPRGSPLHF

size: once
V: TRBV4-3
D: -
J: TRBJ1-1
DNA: TGCGCCAGCAGCCAAGAGGCGGAGACTGAAGCTTTCTTT
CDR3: CASSQEAETEAFF

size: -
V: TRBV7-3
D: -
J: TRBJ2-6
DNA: TGTGCCAGCAGCCCCCAGGGGGGAGCTGGGGCCAACGTCCTGACTTTC
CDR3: CASSPQGGAGANVLTF

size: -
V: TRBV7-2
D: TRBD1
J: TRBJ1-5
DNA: TGTGCCAGCAGCGGGACAGGGGATCAGCCCCAGCATTTT
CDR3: CASSGTGDQPQHF

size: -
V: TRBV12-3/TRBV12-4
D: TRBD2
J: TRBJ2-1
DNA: TGTGCCAGCAGTTCCCGGGACTACTCCTACAATGAGCAGTTCTTC
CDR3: CASSSRDYSYNEQFF

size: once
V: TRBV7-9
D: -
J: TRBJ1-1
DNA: TGTGCCAGCAGCGGGCGGCGGACCCCGACCGACACTGAAGCTTTCTTT
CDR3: CASSGRRTPTDTEAFF

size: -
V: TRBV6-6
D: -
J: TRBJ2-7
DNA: TGTGCCAGTTACGAAAGCCTAAGCTCCTACGAGCAGTACTTC
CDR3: CASYESLSSYEQYF

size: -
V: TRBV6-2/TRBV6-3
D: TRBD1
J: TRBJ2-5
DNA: TGTGCCAGCAGTCGGGACAGGCAAGAGACCCAGTACTTC
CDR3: CASSRDRQETQYF

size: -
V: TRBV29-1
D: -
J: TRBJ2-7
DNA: TGCAGCACCCGGGACCCATCCTACGAGCAGTACTTC
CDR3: CSTRDPSYEQYF

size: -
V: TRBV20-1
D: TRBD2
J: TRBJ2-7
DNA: TGCAGTGCCAAATCCAGCGGGATTACCTACGAGCAGTACTTC
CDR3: CSAKSSGITYEQYF

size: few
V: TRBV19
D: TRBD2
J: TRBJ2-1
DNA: TGTGCCAGTAGCCAGACTAGCGGGAGTCTTAATGAGCAGTTCTTC
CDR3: CASSQTSGSLNEQFF

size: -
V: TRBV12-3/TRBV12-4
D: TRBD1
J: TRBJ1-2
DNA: TGTGCCAGCAGACACGACAGGGGCGGTGGCTACACCTTC
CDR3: CASRHDRGGGYTF

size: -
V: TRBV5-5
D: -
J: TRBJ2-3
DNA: TGTGCCAGCAGCTTGGATCCAGGGGTCACAGATACGCAGTATTTT
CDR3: CASSLDPGVTDTQYF